One sample yielded the 3 T cell receptor beta chains listed below, sequenced in a study of T cells in Graves' hyperthyroidism and ophthalmopathy. TCR beta CDR3 region amplification was performed from RNA transcripts. Using the HTBI primer set, a first-round RT-PCR was run on the TCR CDR3. TCRdb ran MiXCR on the multiplex PCR reads and lists one entry per CDR3 protein. The data show roughly 600,000 distinct CDR3 sequences, with more than 12% seen just once and roughly an eighth held by the top ten. Sequenced: blood. These receptors were obtained from a woman aged 50 to 65 with Graves' ophthalmopathy.

V usage is TRBV6-1 and J usage is TRBJ1-2, with TRBD1 matching 7 bases. Germline lookup yields CDR1 MNHNS and CDR2 SASEGT. The junction had 5 bases not matched to a gene; V was cut back by 7 bases and J by 0 bases. The CDR3 covers 14 residues. The CDR3 loop is CASMRGLTNYGYTF. In DNA form, the CDR3 reads TGTGCCAGCATGAGGGGGCTAACTAACTATGGCTACACCTTC.

This clonotype has ten or more counts. The V call is TRBV2, the J call TRBJ2-7, with D unresolved. Trimming cost V 6 bases and J 0 bases, with 9 bases left between them. Germline values: CDR1 SNHLY, CDR2 FYNNEI. The CDR3 length is 13 residues. CDR3 DNA: TGTGCCAGCAGCAGCCAGAGCTCCTACGAGCAGTACTTC. It specifies CASSSQSSYEQYF.

This rearrangement joins TRBV4-2 to TRBJ2-7, with D unresolved. CDR1 LGHNA and CDR2 YNFKEQ come from the germline V gene. CDR3 length equals 17 residues. V shed 0 bases and J shed 2 bases, with 17 bases lying between them. The CDR3, as DNA: TGTGCCAGCAGCCAAGATGTGATCGCAGGTGATACCTACGAGCAGTACTTC. It translates to CASSQDVIAGDTYEQYF.